This T cell receptor (beta chain) was obtained from a study of T cell clonality in common variable immunodeficiency. General observations from the study: Common variable immunodeficiency TCR beta sequences reportedly had fewer deletions and N-nucleotide insertions.

Only in-frame clones appear in the TCRdb table, and some are missing; sequencing was by immunoSEQ multiplex PCR. The sample has about 23,000 clones, none seen only once. To note about this clone: Its antigen remains unknown. Read data end 3 residues before the CDR3 end; the end is taken from the germline J gene.

V lost 5 bases, J lost 5 bases, and 13 bases stayed unmatched. Germline V gives CDR1 SNHLY, CDR2 FYNNEI. This CDR3 comprises 16 residues. The sequencing sample was made of peripheral blood mononuclear cells. The sequence was obtained from a human donor with common variable immunodeficiency. V gene TRBV2 combines with J gene TRBJ2-7; 9 bases are shared with TRBD2. Here the CDR3 reads CASSSGRLAALDEQYF. CDR3 DNA, as far as it was read: TGTGCCAGCAGTTCGGGCAGACTAGCGGCTCTTGACGAG.